This TCR beta chain was identified during a study of cytomegalovirus exposure and HLA in healthy donors. The assay was immunoSEQ multiplex PCR, and TCRdb's table has in-frame clones only and misses some. This table holds roughly 150,000 clones, around 87% found once. This CDR3 is 10 amino acids long. V lost 8 bases, J lost 10 bases, and 9 bases lay in between. Germline V gives CDR1 SNHLY, CDR2 FYNNEI. There are a few counts of this clone. Material for sequencing was PBMCs. The genes are TRBV2 and TRBJ2-1, with D possibly being TRBD1 (6 bases). The receptor was derived from a man aged 18 to 35 in good health and CMV-seropositive. CDR3 sequence (DNA): TGTGCCAGCGATGACAGGGAGCAGTTCTTC. Protein sequence: CASDDREQFF.